Shown below are 15 T cell receptor beta chains from a single sample sequenced in a study of blood T cell repertoires in COVID-19. Method: immunoSEQ multiplex PCR; TCRdb's copy keeps in-frame clones and lacks some. Among 88,000 or so clones, roughly 85% were seen once, and the ten largest hold 3.8%. Input material: peripheral blood. The receptor source for this set is a man in his 60s with acute or convalescent COVID-19.

This rearrangement joins TRBV2 to TRBJ1-3; D remains ambiguous. The ends were cut back, 6 bases at V and 0 bases at J, with 9 bases in the middle. The germline gives CDR1 SNHLY, CDR2 FYNNEI. The CDR3 runs 14 residues. In DNA, the CDR3 is TGTGCCAGCAGAGCCACAGACTCTGGAAACACCATATATTTT. Its translation is CASRATDSGNTIYF.

The chain recombines TRBV9 with TRBJ1-2; TRBD1 matches at 8 bases. The CDR3 is 13 residues long. CDR1 and CDR2 from the germline V gene are SGDLS and YYNGEE. Trimming cost V 2 bases and J 3 bases; bases outside gene matches: 0. The CDR3 DNA is TGTGCCAGCAGCGTGACAGGGGACTATGGCTACACCTTC. It is translated as CASSVTGDYGYTF.

V is TRBV2 and J is TRBJ2-2, with 7 nucleotides matching TRBD1. This CDR3 spans 15 amino acids. Germline lookup yields CDR1 SNHLY and CDR2 FYNNEI. The junction had 3 bases not matched to a gene; V was cut back by 4 bases and J by 1 base. CDR3 protein: CASSGTGLNTGELFF. The CDR3 coding sequence is TGTGCCAGCAGTGGGACAGGTTTGAACACCGGGGAGCTGTTTTTT.

The rearrangement joins TRBV2 to TRBJ2-2, with D uncertain. The CDR3 runs to 15 residues. The germline V gene has CDR1 SNHLY and CDR2 FYNNEI. The V end lost 2 bases, the J end lost 0 bases, and 7 bases lay between the germline ends. The CDR3 loop reads CASSELVANTGELFF. CDR3 in DNA: TGTGCCAGCAGTGAACTAGTCGCGAACACCGGGGAGCTGTTTTTT.

The chain has TRBV4-1 and TRBJ1-2; D is uncertain. CDR1 MGHRA and CDR2 YSYEKL come from the germline V gene. Trimming removed 4 bases from V and 7 bases from J, with 16 bases in between. The CDR3 consists of 14 residues. CDR3 in amino acids: CASSREPGAAGYTF. CDR3 nucleotides: TGCGCCAGCAGCCGAGAACCGGGAGCGGCTGGCTACACCTTC.

V gene TRBV4-1 combines with J gene TRBJ1-1; 10 bases line up with TRBD1. V shed 5 bases, J shed 3 bases, and the junction held 3 bases outside the gene matches. This CDR3 comprises 14 residues. Germline V gene lookup returns CDR1 MGHRA and CDR2 YSYEKL. This chain's CDR3 is CASSSGTGDTEAFF. The CDR3 coding sequence is TGCGCCAGCAGCTCCGGGACAGGGGACACTGAAGCTTTCTTT.

This CDR3 reads CASSPYSGANVLTF. Written as DNA, the CDR3 is TGTGCCAGCAGCCCTTACTCTGGGGCCAACGTCCTGACTTTC. The chain combines TRBV11-3 with TRBJ2-6; D ambiguous. The CDR3 extends over 14 amino acids. The germline gives CDR1 SGHNT, CDR2 YENEEA. Trimming took 5 bases from V and 0 from J, leaving 5 bases between them. The whole variable domain, filled in from reference TRBV11-3 and TRBJ2-6, reads EAGVVQSPRYKIIEKKQPVAFWCNPISGHNTLYWYLQNLGQGPELLIRYENEEAVDDSQLPKDRFSAERLKGVDSTLKIQPAELGDSAVYLCASSPYSGANVLTFGAGSRLTVL.

This clone was found once. J is TRBJ2-3 and V is TRBV10-1, with 10 bases matching TRBD2. In germline, CDR1 is WNHNN, CDR2 SYGVQD (reference sequence). The V gene end was trimmed by 6 bases and the J gene end by 3 bases; junction bases not matched to a gene: 9. The CDR3 is 16 amino acids. In DNA, the CDR3 is TGCGCCAGCAGCGCTCGTGAGCGGGAGGGTACAGATACGCAGTATTTT. Its translation is CASSAREREGTDTQYF.

This clone appeared once. V is TRBV5-4 and J is TRBJ2-5; 13 bases map to TRBD2. The CDR3 runs 14 residues. Trimming at V came to 3 bases and at J to 10 bases, leaving 6 bases not matched to a gene. Germline CDR1 and CDR2: SGHNT and YYREEE (reference sequence). The CDR3 is CASSSLAGGPIQYF. CDR3 coding DNA: TGTGCCAGCAGCTCACTAGCGGGGGGGCCGATCCAGTACTTC.

As regards this clone: One end of the junction does not line up with germline, which may come from a read error. This CDR3 is CASNQELQGTGYTF. The CDR3 DNA reads as TGTGCCAGCAACCAAGAGTTACAGGGGACTGGCTACACCTTC. The rearrangement links TRBV3-1 (or the pseudogene TRBV3-2) to TRBJ1-2; the match to TRBD1 covers 7 bases. This CDR3 is built from 14 residues. CDR1 and CDR2 from the germline V gene are LGHDT and YNNKEL (reference sequence).

J is TRBJ2-5 and V is TRBV5-5; D perhaps matches TRBD2 (5 bases). Trimming left V 1 base short and J 5 bases short, with 9 bases between. Germline-derived CDR1 and CDR2 are SGHKS and YYEKEE (reference sequence). The CDR3 loop spans 13 amino acids. In DNA, the CDR3 is TGTGCCAGCAGCTTGCCGGGGTTGGAGACCCAGTACTTC. Its translation is CASSLPGLETQYF.

The chain links TRBV29-1 to TRBJ2-2; TRBD2 might be the D (5 bases). The CDR3 loop spans 15 amino acids. The V end lost 0 bases, the J end lost 5 bases, and 13 bases lay between the germline ends. The V gene's germline CDR1 is SQVTM and CDR2 ANQGSEA. CDR3 residues: CSVEDFRRLTGELFF. The CDR3 DNA reads TGCAGCGTTGAAGATTTTCGGAGGTTAACCGGGGAGCTGTTTTTT.

This clone showed up just a few times. The CDR3 region has the DNA TGCGCCAGCAGCTCCTCTAGCGGGAGGGCCGTCTACAATGAGCAGTTCTTC. This sequence encodes CASSSSSGRAVYNEQFF. The V call is TRBV5-1, the J call TRBJ2-1, with TRBD2 matching over 12 bases. This CDR3 region has 17 residues. CDR1 SGHRS and CDR2 YFSETQ come from the germline V gene. With 3 bases clipped from V and 3 bases from J, the junction kept 7 bases outside the gene matches. The variable domain in full, with the rest retrieved from reference TRBV5-1 and TRBJ2-1, is KAGVTQTPRYLIKTRGQQVTLSCSPISGHRSVSWYQQTPGQGLQFLFEYFSETQRNKGNFPGRFSGRQFSNSRSEMNVSTLELGDSALYLCASSSSSGRAVYNEQFFGPGTRLTVL.

This clone appeared a few times. The chain employs TRBV7-2 and TRBJ2-7, with D perhaps TRBD2 (6 bases). This CDR3 comprises 12 residues. Trimming left V 5 bases short and J 3 bases short, with 8 bases between. Germline loops: CDR1 SGHTA, CDR2 FQGNSA. The CDR3 DNA reads as TGTGCCAGCAGCCCGCGGGACTACGAGCAGTACTTC. It translates to CASSPRDYEQYF.

The V gene is TRBV7-9, the J gene TRBJ2-1; TRBD2 agrees at 8 bases. V shed 7 bases, J shed 6 bases, and the junction held 11 bases outside the gene matches. The CDR3 length is 15 residues. Germline V gives CDR1 SEHNR, CDR2 FQNEAQ (reference sequence). The chain's CDR3 is CASTLAGLETNEQFF. Here the CDR3 DNA reads TGTGCCAGCACCCTGGCGGGACTAGAAACCAATGAGCAGTTCTTC. The full variable domain, rest sourced from reference TRBV7-9 and TRBJ2-1, is DTGVSQNPRHKITKRGQNVTFRCDPISEHNRLYWYRQTLGQGPEFLTYFQNEAQLEKSRLLSDRFSAERPKGSFSTLEIQRTEQGDSAMYLCASTLAGLETNEQFFGPGTRLTVL.